Listed here are 12 T cell receptor beta chains from one sample, sequenced in a study of T cell responses to AZD1222 COVID-19 vaccine. Sequencing used immunoSEQ multiplex PCR; TCRdb keeps in-frame clones, though not all of them. The sample consists of around 130,000 clones, around 87% of them appearing once. The sample consisted of peripheral blood, taken 28 days after the second AZD1222 dose. The receptors come from an adult who received the AZD1222 COVID-19 vaccine.

V and J are TRBV4-1 and TRBJ2-6, with 12 bases lining up with TRBD1. Germline CDR1 and CDR2: MGHRA and YSYEKL. The CDR3 length is 19 residues. V trimming: 2 bases; J trimming: 2 bases; junction bases outside the gene matches: 7. The CDR3 sequence: CASSQYGGQGAAGANVLTF. In DNA form, the CDR3 reads TGCGCCAGCAGCCAATACGGGGGACAGGGGGCTGCTGGGGCCAACGTCCTGACTTTC.

The V call is TRBV5-4, the J call TRBJ1-4; TRBD1 might be the D (5 bases). CDR1 and CDR2 (germline): SGHNT, YYREEE (reference sequence). Trimming cost V 2 bases and J 2 bases, with 10 bases left between them. The CDR3 spans 15 residues. The chain's CDR3 is CASSLMGGTNEKLFF. The CDR3 bases are TGTGCCAGCAGCTTAATGGGGGGGACTAATGAAAAACTGTTTTTT.

The chain carries TRBV7-9 and TRBJ2-7, with D perhaps TRBD2 (5 bases). There are 12 residues in the CDR3. CDR1 and CDR2 (germline): SEHNR, FQNEAQ (reference sequence). The CDR3 protein is CVTVGSSYEQYF. The CDR3 coding sequence is TGTGTCACGGTGGGGAGCTCCTACGAGCAGTACTTC.

The chain couples TRBV19 to TRBJ1-6, with TRBD1 identical over 7 bases. Germline CDR1 reads LNHDA; CDR2 reads SQIVND (reference sequence). This CDR3 spans 21 amino acids. The V segment lost 6 bases and the J segment 0 bases; nucleotides outside the gene matches: 20. The CDR3 DNA reads TGTGCCAGTAGATCCAGACAGGGAGCGAAGGAATATAGCTCCTATAATTCACCCCTCCACTTT. This sequence encodes CASRSRQGAKEYSSYNSPLHF.

The chain has TRBV30 and TRBJ1-6; D might be TRBD1 (6 bases). This CDR3 region has 15 residues. Germline V CDR1 and CDR2: GTSNPN, SVGIG (reference sequence). Trimming pared 1 base from V and 10 bases from J, leaving 17 bases between. This chain's CDR3 is CAWSERAGVNSPLHF. For the CDR3, the DNA is TGTGCCTGGAGTGAGAGAGCAGGGGTAAACTCACCCCTCCACTTT.

The V and J genes are TRBV5-1 and TRBJ1-2; the match to TRBD1 covers 9 bases. The CDR3 spans 14 residues. V shed 7 bases and J 4 bases; nucleotides not matched to a gene: 8. The V gene's germline CDR1 is SGHRS and CDR2 YFSETQ. Written as DNA, the CDR3 is TGCGCCAGCCGGGGACAGGGATTATCCTATGGCTACACCTTC. It translates to CASRGQGLSYGYTF.

J is TRBJ2-7 and V is TRBV12-3 or TRBV12-4; D gene ambiguous. Trimming pared 7 bases from V and 1 base from J, leaving 11 bases between. This CDR3 is built from 13 residues. The CDR3 loop is CASKVGSSYEQYF. CDR3 DNA: TGTGCCAGCAAGGTTGGCTCTTCCTACGAGCAGTACTTC.

V usage is TRBV2 and J usage is TRBJ1-2; a possible D gene is TRBD1 (6 bases). Germline CDR1 reads SNHLY; CDR2 reads FYNNEI. Trimming removed 2 bases at V and 5 bases at J, with 15 bases between. The CDR3 extends over 15 amino acids. The CDR3 DNA reads TGTGCCAGCAGTGAAAGTTTACAGGGCCTTTATGGCTACACCTTC. Protein: CASSESLQGLYGYTF.

The chain carries TRBV29-1 and TRBJ2-5, with 7 positions matching TRBD2. V trimming: 2 bases; J trimming: 5 bases; junction bases outside the gene matches: 8. This CDR3 region has 14 residues. Germline-derived CDR1 and CDR2 are SQVTM and ANQGSEA. CDR3 sequence reads: CSVETLGEGETQYF. The DNA of the CDR3 is TGCAGCGTTGAAACTCTCGGGGAGGGGGAGACCCAGTACTTC.

The V gene is TRBV5-8, the J gene TRBJ1-5, with 8 positions matching TRBD1. This CDR3 has 16 residues. V gave up 0 bases and J gave up 0 bases; unmatched junction bases: 2. Germline V gene sequence: CDR1 SGHTS, CDR2 YDEGEE. CDR3 nucleotides: TGTGCCAGCAGCTTGGGACAGGGGCTTAGCAATCAGCCCCAGCATTTT. Translated, it gives CASSLGQGLSNQPQHF.

V and J are TRBV18 and TRBJ2-7; 10 nucleotides agree with TRBD1. The CDR3 contains 16 residues. The germline V gene encodes CDR1 KGHSH and CDR2 LQKENI. V dropped 4 bases and J dropped 1; count of bases not matched to a gene: 7. The CDR3 spells CASSQAGTGVSYEQYF. The CDR3 DNA sequence: TGTGCCAGCTCACAAGCCGGGACAGGGGTTTCCTACGAGCAGTACTTC.

This clone has just a few counts. The chain employs TRBV5-1 and TRBJ1-2; D not certain. Germline V CDR1 and CDR2: SGHRS, YFSETQ. The CDR3 runs 14 residues. Deletions cut 4 bases from V and 2 bases from J, with 12 bases between. The chain's CDR3 is CASSRTPTNYGYTF. The CDR3 DNA reads as TGCGCCAGCAGCCGCACCCCCACCAACTATGGCTACACCTTC.